The rows below give T cell receptor beta chains drawn from one sample of a study of blood T cells in healthy people across ages. Using its own MiXCR run on the 5' RACE reads, TCRdb lists one record per CDR3 protein. The data contain about 720,000 distinct CDR3 sequences, 22% of them seen just once; the ten biggest clones take up around a fifth. Material: blood. These receptors all stem from a man aged 70-80 years in good health. Each CDR3 is given with its conserved first and last residue. A D gene is named only where the DNA matches it firmly. Rows give clone size only sometimes, using once, few, many, or a class for an expanded clone.

size	V	J	D	CDR3	DNA
once	TRBV5-6	TRBJ2-1	NA	CASSFPRNEQFF	TGTGCCAGCAGCTTTCCCCGGAATGAGCAGTTCTTC
NA	TRBV29-1	TRBJ1-1	TRBD1	CSVEDRAGGNTEAFF	TGCAGCGTTGAAGATCGGGCAGGGGGGAACACTGAAGCTTTCTTT
few	TRBV6-5	TRBJ1-3	NA	CASGSRGTRATTGNTIYF	TGTGCCAGCGGTTCCCGGGGGACGAGGGCAACAACTGGAAACACCATATATTTT
NA	TRBV5-5	TRBJ1-2	NA	CASSLTDRTLSGYTF	TGTGCCAGCAGCTTGACCGACAGGACCTTGAGTGGCTACACCTTC
few	TRBV5-5	TRBJ2-2	TRBD2	CASSLYPKTSGDTGELFF	TGTGCCAGCAGCTTATACCCGAAGACTAGCGGGGACACCGGGGAGCTGTTTTTT
few	TRBV7-2	TRBJ2-5	NA	CASSLWVAQETQYF	TGTGCCAGCAGCCTCTGGGTGGCTCAAGAGACCCAGTACTTC
NA	TRBV29-1	TRBJ1-1	TRBD1	CSVGGQGRTEAFF	TGCAGCGTTGGGGGACAGGGAAGGACTGAAGCTTTCTTT
NA	TRBV4-2	TRBJ2-3	TRBD2	CASSRTSGVTDTQYF	TGTGCCAGCAGCCGCACTAGCGGGGTTACAGATACGCAGTATTTT
NA	TRBV28	TRBJ2-4	NA	CASGQRTDIAKNIQYF	TGTGCCAGCGGGCAGCGGACCGATATAGCCAAAAACATTCAGTACTTC
NA	TRBV5-5	TRBJ1-4	NA	CASSPTMRDEKLFF	TGTGCCAGCAGCCCGACTATGCGCGATGAAAAACTGTTTTTT
few	TRBV12-3/TRBV12-4	TRBJ1-2	NA	CASMQHNYGYTF	TGTGCCAGCATGCAACATAACTATGGCTACACCTTC
NA	TRBV19	TRBJ2-1	TRBD1	CASSISHLRDRHNEQFF	TGTGCCAGTAGTATCTCCCATCTACGGGACAGGCACAATGAGCAGTTCTTC
NA	TRBV27	TRBJ2-1	TRBD2	CASFASGGAEQFF	TGTGCCAGCTTCGCTAGCGGGGGGGCTGAGCAGTTCTTC
NA	TRBV12-3/TRBV12-4	TRBJ1-2	NA	CASSGVRGFDGYTF	TGTGCCAGCAGCGGTGTGAGGGGATTCGATGGCTACACCTTC
few	TRBV10-3	TRBJ2-3	NA	CAISAGDWGTDTQYF	TGTGCCATCAGTGCAGGGGATTGGGGCACAGATACGCAGTATTTT
few	TRBV20-1	TRBJ2-5	NA	CSARVTGWGETQYF	TGCAGTGCTAGGGTAACCGGGTGGGGGGAGACCCAGTACTTC
NA	TRBV7-9	TRBJ1-1	NA	CASSPTGREAFF	TGTGCCAGCAGCCCGACGGGGAGGGAAGCTTTCTTT
few	TRBV13	TRBJ1-1	NA	CASSPKSSWDTEAFF	TGTGCCAGCAGCCCTAAATCGAGCTGGGACACTGAAGCTTTCTTT
few	TRBV7-9	TRBJ2-2	TRBD1	CASSSRDSANTGELFF	TGTGCCAGCAGCTCAAGGGACAGCGCGAACACCGGGGAGCTGTTTTTT
NA	TRBV9	TRBJ1-4	TRBD1	CASSAIPGGYNEKLFF	TGTGCCAGCAGCGCCATACCAGGGGGTTATAATGAAAAACTGTTTTTT
few	TRBV11-3	TRBJ2-5	NA	CASSPSDSFQETQYF	TGTGCCAGCAGCCCTTCCGACAGCTTCCAAGAGACCCAGTACTTC
few	TRBV4-3	TRBJ1-5	NA	CASSPQLLGQPQHF	TGCGCCAGCAGCCCTCAATTGTTGGGTCAGCCCCAGCATTTT
NA	TRBV29-1	TRBJ2-1	NA	CSVRGAYNEQFF	TGCAGCGTTCGCGGGGCGTACAATGAGCAGTTCTTC
many	TRBV29-1	TRBJ2-4	NA	CSAFVPAKNIQYF	TGCAGCGCTTTCGTCCCAGCCAAAAACATTCAGTACTTC
few	TRBV20-1	TRBJ2-2	NA	CSARDYGRSTGELFF	TGCAGTGCTAGAGATTATGGACGGAGCACCGGGGAGCTGTTTTTT
few	TRBV30	TRBJ1-1	NA	CAWSVPGVYSEAFF	TGTGCCTGGAGTGTACCGGGGGTCTATTCTGAAGCTTTCTTT
NA	TRBV20-1	TRBJ2-2	NA	CSARGLMNTGELFF	TGCAGTGCTAGGGGACTGATGAACACCGGGGAGCTGTTTTTT
NA	TRBV12-3/TRBV12-4	TRBJ2-3	TRBD2	CASSSRGSTGADTQYF	TGTGCCAGCAGTTCCCGCGGGAGCACCGGCGCAGATACGCAGTATTTT
few	TRBV6-1	TRBJ2-1	TRBD1	CASRPRTGGGLYNEQFF	TGTGCCAGCAGACCAAGGACAGGGGGGGGTTTGTACAATGAGCAGTTCTTC
few	TRBV3-1	TRBJ2-1	NA	CASSRSGTAKGQFF	TGTGCCAGCAGCCGTTCCGGGACGGCAAAGGGGCAGTTCTTC
NA	TRBV20-1	TRBJ2-1	TRBD2	CSAALAGVLEQFF	TGCAGTGCCGCCCTAGCGGGAGTTCTTGAGCAGTTCTTC
many	TRBV7-6	TRBJ2-3	TRBD2	CASSLGTSGGTDTQYF	TGTGCCAGCAGCTTAGGTACATCGGGAGGGACAGATACGCAGTATTTT
NA	TRBV5-1	TRBJ2-5	NA	CASSLEASSSRETQYF	TGCGCCAGCAGCTTGGAGGCCAGCTCATCCAGGGAGACCCAGTACTTC
few	TRBV12-3/TRBV12-4	TRBJ2-5	TRBD1	CASRPAGTGSQETQYF	TGTGCCAGCAGACCGGCCGGGACAGGGTCCCAAGAGACCCAGTACTTC
NA	TRBV24-1	TRBJ2-7	TRBD1	CATSFTTRGLIYEQYF	TGTGCCACCAGTTTTACAACCAGGGGGCTTATCTACGAGCAGTACTTC
NA	TRBV2	TRBJ2-1	NA	CASQPGRLINEQFF	TGTGCCAGCCAGCCGGGACGGCTGATTAATGAGCAGTTCTTC
NA	TRBV2	TRBJ1-5	NA	CASTGIAGNQPQHF	TGTGCCAGCACCGGGATTGCTGGCAATCAGCCCCAGCATTTT
many	TRBV13	TRBJ2-5	TRBD2	CASSGTASGRWETQYF	TGTGCCAGCAGCGGAACCGCTAGCGGGAGGTGGGAGACCCAGTACTTC
few	TRBV7-9	TRBJ2-3	TRBD2	CAHAPPSGPSTDTQYF	TGTGCCCATGCCCCCCCTAGCGGGCCAAGCACAGATACGCAGTATTTT
few	TRBV2	TRBJ1-5	NA	CASRKDSYSNQPQHF	TGTGCCAGCAGAAAGGACAGCTATAGCAATCAGCCCCAGCATTTT
NA	TRBV24-1	TRBJ2-1	TRBD2	CATSDSGTRVYNEQFF	TGTGCCACCAGTGACTCCGGGACTAGAGTATACAATGAGCAGTTCTTC
NA	TRBV28	TRBJ2-7	TRBD2	CAGSLAGGTNLYEQYF	TGTGCCGGCAGTTTAGCGGGGGGAACAAATCTCTACGAGCAGTACTTC
NA	TRBV30	TRBJ2-7	NA	CAWSPQGNRGYEQYF	TGTGCCTGGAGTCCCCAGGGAAATAGGGGCTACGAGCAGTACTTC
NA	TRBV7-8	TRBJ2-2	NA	CASSLRARGGTGELFF	TGTGCCAGCAGCTTGCGTGCGCGAGGCGGCACCGGGGAGCTGTTTTTT
NA	TRBV29-1	TRBJ1-6	NA	CSVRAGLNSPLHF	TGCAGCGTTAGGGCAGGCCTAAATTCACCCCTCCACTTT
NA	TRBV4-1	TRBJ2-3	TRBD2	CASSLGVAGAQDTQYF	TGCGCCAGCAGCCTTGGGGTAGCGGGGGCCCAGGATACGCAGTATTTT
many	TRBV5-1	TRBJ2-5	TRBD1	CASSLEGTGSKTQYF	TGCGCCAGCAGCTTGGAGGGGACAGGGTCGAAGACCCAGTACTTC
NA	TRBV7-2	TRBJ1-2	TRBD1	CASSSPGQADGYTF	TGTGCCAGCAGCTCTCCGGGACAGGCGGATGGCTACACCTTC
NA	TRBV6-5	TRBJ1-4	NA	CAGTNQVREKLFF	TGTGCCGGCACCAACCAGGTCCGGGAAAAACTGTTTTTT
few	TRBV6-5	TRBJ2-3	NA	CASTVPHTDTQYF	TGTGCCAGCACAGTTCCTCACACAGATACGCAGTATTTT
NA	TRBV5-1	TRBJ2-1	TRBD2	CASNPGLADNEQFF	TGCGCCAGCAACCCGGGACTAGCGGACAATGAGCAGTTCTTC
NA	TRBV4-1	TRBJ1-2	NA	CASSLQPRDNYGYTF	TGCGCCAGCAGCCTTCAGCCCCGGGACAACTATGGCTACACCTTC
NA	TRBV6-6	TRBJ2-2	TRBD1	CASSYGQGLTGELFF	TGTGCCAGCAGTTACGGACAGGGTCTCACCGGGGAGCTGTTTTTT